This T cell receptor beta chain was identified during a study of T cell changes during pregnancy in multiple sclerosis. Data came from immunoSEQ multiplex PCR; TCRdb stores just in-frame clones and leaves some out. The profile shows 100,000 to 150,000 clones, approximately 93% of them singletons. Sequencing used peripheral blood, obtained before pregnancy. This sequence was found in a female donor with multiple sclerosis, enrolled in a pregnancy study.

DNA for the CDR3: TGTGCCATCAGTGAGTCGACAGGAATTTCAAAACTGTTTTTT. It is translated as CAISESTGISKLFF. This sequence joins TRBV10-3 and TRBJ1-4; a possible D gene is TRBD1 (6 bases). The CDR3 length is 14 residues. Trimming stripped 0 bases from V and 10 bases from J, with 12 bases between. Germline V gene lookup returns CDR1 ENHRY and CDR2 SYGVKD.